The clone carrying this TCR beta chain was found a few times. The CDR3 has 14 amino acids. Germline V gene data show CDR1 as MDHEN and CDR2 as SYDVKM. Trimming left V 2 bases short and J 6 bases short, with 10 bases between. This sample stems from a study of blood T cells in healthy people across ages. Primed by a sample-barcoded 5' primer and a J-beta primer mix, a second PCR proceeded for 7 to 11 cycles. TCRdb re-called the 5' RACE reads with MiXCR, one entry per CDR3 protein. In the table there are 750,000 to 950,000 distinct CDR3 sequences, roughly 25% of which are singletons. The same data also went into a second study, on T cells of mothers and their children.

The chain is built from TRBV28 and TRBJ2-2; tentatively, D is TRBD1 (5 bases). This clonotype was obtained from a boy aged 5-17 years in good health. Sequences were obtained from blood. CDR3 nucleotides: TGTGCCAGCAGTTTACCGACAGCCCCCGGGGAGCTGTTTTTT. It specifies CASSLPTAPGELFF.